The source of this TCR beta chain is a study of blood T cell repertoires in COVID-19. Study-level information: Some COVID-19 samples were acute and others convalescent; all came from the United States, Italy and Spain.

In the original processing: Amplifying reference gene primers gave estimates of nucleated cell counts. Sequenced by immunoSEQ multiplex PCR; TCRdb stores in-frame clones only, minus some. V and J calls plus clone size are reproduced from that table; the DNA served to infer D and trimming. The sample contains around 280,000 clones, 88% of which appear only once. Followed longitudinally, the Seattle patients had been enrolled during active infection. This CDR3 contains 14 residues. The trim removed 4 bases at V and 7 bases at J, leaving 8 bases unmatched. CDR1 and CDR2 (germline): SGHRS, YFSETQ. Sequenced input: peripheral blood. The genes are TRBV5-1 and TRBJ1-3; TRBD1 matches 7 bases. This TCR was recovered from a woman aged 30 to 39 with COVID-19, enrolled during active disease. The DNA for the CDR3 is TGCGCCAGCAGCCCCGGACAGGCCCGGAACACCATATATTTT. It specifies CASSPGQARNTIYF.